This T cell receptor (beta chain) derives from a study of human T cells and chemical hapten exposure. The sample holds many counts of this clonotype. As for time point: pre-sensitization, week 0. Specified treatment: therapeutic diphenylcyclopropenone sensitization with weekly scalp DPC. TCRdb reanalysed the RACE reads using MiXCR and keeps one entry per CDR3 protein. In the table there are tens of thousands of distinct CDR3 sequences, approximately 6.7% of which are singletons. CDR1 DFQATT and CDR2 SNEGSKA come from the germline V gene (reference sequence). V was pared by 3 bases and J by 5 bases, with 8 bases between. The CDR3 spans 11 residues.

This chain connects TRBV20-1 to TRBJ2-7; no firm D call. This clonotype was obtained from a woman in her twenties or thirties with alopecia areata. Some clones in this sample may be carry-over from other donors' samples. This specimen was whole blood, taken in connection with sensitization to the hapten diphenylcyclopropenone (DPC). Here the CDR3 reads CSARDAHEQYF. In nucleotides, the CDR3 is TGCAGTGCTAGGGACGCCCACGAGCAGTACTTC.